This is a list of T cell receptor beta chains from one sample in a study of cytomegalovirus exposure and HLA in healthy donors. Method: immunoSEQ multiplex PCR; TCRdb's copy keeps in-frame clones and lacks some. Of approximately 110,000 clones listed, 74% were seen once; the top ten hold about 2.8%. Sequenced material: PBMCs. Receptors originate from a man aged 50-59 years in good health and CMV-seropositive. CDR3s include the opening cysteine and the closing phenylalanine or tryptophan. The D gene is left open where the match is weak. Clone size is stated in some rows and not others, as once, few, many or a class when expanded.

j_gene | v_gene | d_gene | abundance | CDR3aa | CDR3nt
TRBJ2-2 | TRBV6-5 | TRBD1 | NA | CASSWTGVAGGELFF | TGTGCCAGCAGTTGGACAGGGGTCGCGGGCGGGGAGCTGTTTTTT
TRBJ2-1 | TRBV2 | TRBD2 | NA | CASIQGLADSNEQFF | TGTGCCAGCATCCAGGGACTAGCCGATTCCAATGAGCAGTTCTTC
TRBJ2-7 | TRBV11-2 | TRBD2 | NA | CASSQGTSGGYEQYF | TGTGCCAGCAGCCAAGGGACTAGCGGGGGCTACGAGCAGTACTTC
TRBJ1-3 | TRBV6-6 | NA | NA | CASSPSRGDGNTIYF | TGTGCCAGCAGCCCGAGCCGGGGAGACGGAAACACCATATATTTT
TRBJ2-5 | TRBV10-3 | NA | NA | CAISLGTGGNLQETQYF | TGTGCCATCAGTTTAGGGACGGGGGGCAACCTGCAAGAGACCCAGTACTTC
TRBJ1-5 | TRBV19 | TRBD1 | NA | CASSIPGQVEWNQPQHF | TGTGCCAGTAGTATCCCTGGACAGGTTGAGTGGAATCAGCCCCAGCATTTT
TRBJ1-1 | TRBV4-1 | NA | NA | CASGTLVGGAFF | TGCGCCAGCGGAACCTTAGTGGGGGGAGCTTTCTTT
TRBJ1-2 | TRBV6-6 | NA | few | CASSYITGNYGYTF | TGTGCCAGCAGTTACATCACGGGAAACTATGGCTACACCTTC
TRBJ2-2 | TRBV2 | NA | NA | CASTELASTGELFF | TGTGCCAGCACCGAGCTAGCGTCCACCGGGGAGCTGTTTTTT
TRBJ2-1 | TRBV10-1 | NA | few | CASSQRGNEQFF | TGCGCCAGCAGCCAGAGGGGGAATGAGCAGTTCTTC
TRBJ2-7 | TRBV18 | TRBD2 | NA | CASSLGLAGGIRYEQYF | TGTGCCAGCTCCCTAGGACTAGCGGGAGGGATCCGCTACGAGCAGTACTTC
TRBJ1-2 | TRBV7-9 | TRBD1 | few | CASSHPGTVYGYTF | TGTGCCAGCAGCCATCCCGGGACAGTCTATGGCTACACCTTC
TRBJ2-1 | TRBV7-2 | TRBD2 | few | CASSLGTSGGYNEQFF | TGTGCCAGCAGCCTGGGGACTAGCGGGGGGTACAATGAGCAGTTCTTC
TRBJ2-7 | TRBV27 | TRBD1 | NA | CASSSKPGQSVENYEQYF | TGTGCCAGCAGTTCTAAACCGGGACAGAGTGTCGAAAACTACGAGCAGTACTTC
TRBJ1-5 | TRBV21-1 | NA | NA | CASSSPGQGLFQPQHF | TGTGCCAGCAGCTCACCGGGACAGGGGCTGTTTCAGCCCCAGCATTTT
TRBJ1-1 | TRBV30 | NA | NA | CAWSDSKAFF | TGTGCCTGGAGTGACTCTAAAGCTTTCTTT
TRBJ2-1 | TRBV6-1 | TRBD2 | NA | CASSGSSGRPYNEQFF | TGTGCCAGCAGTGGATCTAGCGGGAGGCCCTACAATGAGCAGTTCTTC
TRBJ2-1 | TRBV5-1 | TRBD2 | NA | CASSLGTSEYNEQFF | TGCGCCAGCAGCTTGGGGACTAGCGAATACAATGAGCAGTTCTTC
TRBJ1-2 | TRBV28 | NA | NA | CASSLVWGDYGYTF | TGTGCCAGCAGTTTAGTCTGGGGGGACTATGGCTACACCTTC
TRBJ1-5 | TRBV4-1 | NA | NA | CASSQVLRGRGFISQHF | TGCGCCAGCAGCCAAGTATTGAGGGGGAGGGGGTTTATCTCCCAGCATTTT